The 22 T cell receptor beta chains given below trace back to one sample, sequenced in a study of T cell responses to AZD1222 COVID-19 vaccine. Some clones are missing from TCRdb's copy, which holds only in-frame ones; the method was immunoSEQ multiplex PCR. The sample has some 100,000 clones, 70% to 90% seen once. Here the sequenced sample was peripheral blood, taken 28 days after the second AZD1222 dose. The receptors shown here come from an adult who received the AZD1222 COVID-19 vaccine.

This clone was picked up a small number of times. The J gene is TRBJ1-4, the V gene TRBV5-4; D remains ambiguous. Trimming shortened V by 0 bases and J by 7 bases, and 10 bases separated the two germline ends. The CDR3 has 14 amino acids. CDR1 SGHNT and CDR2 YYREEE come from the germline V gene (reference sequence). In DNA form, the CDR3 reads TGTGCCAGCAGCTTGGCTGCGGAGGGTGAAAAACTGTTTTTT. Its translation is CASSLAAEGEKLFF.

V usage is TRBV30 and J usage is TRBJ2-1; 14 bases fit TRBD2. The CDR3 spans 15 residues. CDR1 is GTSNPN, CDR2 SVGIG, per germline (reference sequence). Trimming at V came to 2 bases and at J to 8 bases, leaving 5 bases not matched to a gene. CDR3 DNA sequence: TGTGCCTGGAGTCTGACTAGCGGGAGGGCCTATGAGCAGTTCTTC. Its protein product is CAWSLTSGRAYEQFF.

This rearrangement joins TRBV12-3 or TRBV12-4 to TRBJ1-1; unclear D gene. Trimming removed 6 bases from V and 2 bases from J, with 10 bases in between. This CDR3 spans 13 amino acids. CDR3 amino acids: CASSQASNTEAFF. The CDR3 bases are TGTGCCAGCAGCCAGGCATCAAACACTGAAGCTTTCTTT.

The CDR3 coding sequence is TGTGCCACCAGCCTGCGTTGGGGACAAGATACGCAGTATTTT. Translating gives CATSLRWGQDTQYF. The chain employs TRBV15 and TRBJ2-3; a weak D match, TRBD1 (6 bases). The germline gives CDR1 LNHNV, CDR2 YYDKDF (reference sequence). CDR3 length equals 14 residues. Trimming pared 5 bases from V and 5 bases from J, leaving 14 bases between.

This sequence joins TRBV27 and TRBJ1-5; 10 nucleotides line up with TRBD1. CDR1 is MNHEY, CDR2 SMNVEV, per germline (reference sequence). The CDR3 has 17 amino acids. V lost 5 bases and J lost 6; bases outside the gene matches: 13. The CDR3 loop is CASSIFGDRGATQPQHF. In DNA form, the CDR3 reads TGTGCCAGCAGTATCTTCGGGGACAGGGGAGCGACTCAGCCCCAGCATTTT.

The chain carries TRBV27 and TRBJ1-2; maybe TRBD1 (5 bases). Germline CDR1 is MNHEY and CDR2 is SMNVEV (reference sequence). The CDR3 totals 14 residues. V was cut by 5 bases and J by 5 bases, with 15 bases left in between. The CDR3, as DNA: TGTGCCAGCAGTAACGGATTAAGGGGATATGGCTACACCTTC. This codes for CASSNGLRGYGYTF.

In DNA, the CDR3 is TGTGCCAGCAGCTTAACCCGGGACAACTCCTACGAGCAGTACTTC. Protein: CASSLTRDNSYEQYF. The chain recombines TRBV7-9 with TRBJ2-7, with D perhaps matching TRBD1 (6 bases). V lost 2 bases, J lost 0 bases, and 11 bases lay in between. The CDR3 spans 15 residues. CDR1 is SEHNR and CDR2 is FQNEAQ in the germline V gene (reference sequence). The entire variable domain, with the rest obtained from reference TRBV7-9 and TRBJ2-7, is as follows: DTGVSQNPRHKITKRGQNVTFRCDPISEHNRLYWYRQTLGQGPEFLTYFQNEAQLEKSRLLSDRFSAERPKGSFSTLEIQRTEQGDSAMYLCASSLTRDNSYEQYFGPGTRLTVT.

CDR3: CAGRAEKLFF. CDR3 DNA: TGTGCCGGACGAGCTGAAAAACTGTTTTTT. The V and J genes are TRBV30 and TRBJ1-4, with unresolved D. CDR3 size: 10 residues. V lost 8 bases and J 7 bases, leaving 8 bases between the germline ends. Germline V gene sequence: CDR1 GTSNPN, CDR2 SVGIG (reference sequence).

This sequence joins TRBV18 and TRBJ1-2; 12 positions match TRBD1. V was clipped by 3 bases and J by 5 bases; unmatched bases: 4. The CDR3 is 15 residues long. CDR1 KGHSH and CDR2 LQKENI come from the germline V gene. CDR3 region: CASSPAGQGAYGYTF. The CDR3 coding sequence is TGTGCCAGCTCACCCGCGGGACAGGGGGCTTATGGCTACACCTTC.

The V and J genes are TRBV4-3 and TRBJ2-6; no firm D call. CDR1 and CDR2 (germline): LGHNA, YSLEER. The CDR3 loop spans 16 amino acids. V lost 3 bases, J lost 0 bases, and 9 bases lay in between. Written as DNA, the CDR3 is TGCGCCAGCAGCCATGCCTCAGGCTCTGGGGCCAACGTCCTGACTTTC. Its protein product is CASSHASGSGANVLTF.

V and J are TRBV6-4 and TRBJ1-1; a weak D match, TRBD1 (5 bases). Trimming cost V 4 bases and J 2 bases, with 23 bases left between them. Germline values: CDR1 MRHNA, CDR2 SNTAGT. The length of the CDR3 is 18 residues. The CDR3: CASSVSIRVPLGNTEAFF. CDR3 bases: TGTGCCAGCAGTGTGTCGATCAGGGTCCCTTTGGGAAACACTGAAGCTTTCTTT.

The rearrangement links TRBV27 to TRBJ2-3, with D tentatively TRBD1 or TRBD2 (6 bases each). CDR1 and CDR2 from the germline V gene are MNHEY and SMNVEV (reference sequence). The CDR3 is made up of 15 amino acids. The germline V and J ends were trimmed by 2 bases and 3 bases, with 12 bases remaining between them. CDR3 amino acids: CASSLGGTPTDTQYF. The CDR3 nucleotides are TGTGCCAGCAGTTTAGGAGGGACACCTACAGATACGCAGTATTTT.

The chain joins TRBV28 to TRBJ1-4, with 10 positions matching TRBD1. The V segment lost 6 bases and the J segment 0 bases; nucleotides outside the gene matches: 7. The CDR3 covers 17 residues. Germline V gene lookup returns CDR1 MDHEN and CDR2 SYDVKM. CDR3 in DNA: TGTGCCAGCAGCCATGGGACAGGGGATGCAACTAATGAAAAACTGTTTTTT. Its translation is CASSHGTGDATNEKLFF.

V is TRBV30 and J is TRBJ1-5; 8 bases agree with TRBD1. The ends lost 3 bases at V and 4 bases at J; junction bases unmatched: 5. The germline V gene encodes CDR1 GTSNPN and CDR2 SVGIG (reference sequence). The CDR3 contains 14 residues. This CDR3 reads CAWSADRGNQPQHF. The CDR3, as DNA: TGTGCCTGGAGCGCTGACAGGGGTAATCAGCCCCAGCATTTT. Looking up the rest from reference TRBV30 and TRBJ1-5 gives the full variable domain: SQTIHQWPATLVQPVGSPLSLECTVEGTSNPNLYWYRQAAGRGLQLLFYSVGIGQISSEVPQNLSASRPQDRQFILSSKKLLLSDSGFYLCAWSADRGNQPQHFGDGTRLSIL.

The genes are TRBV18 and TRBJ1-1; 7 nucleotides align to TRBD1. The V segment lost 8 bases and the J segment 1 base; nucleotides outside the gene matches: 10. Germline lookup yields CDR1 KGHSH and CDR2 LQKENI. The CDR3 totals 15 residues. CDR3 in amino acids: CASTLTGIGNTEAFF. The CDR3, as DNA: TGTGCCAGCACCCTGACAGGGATCGGGAACACTGAAGCTTTCTTT.

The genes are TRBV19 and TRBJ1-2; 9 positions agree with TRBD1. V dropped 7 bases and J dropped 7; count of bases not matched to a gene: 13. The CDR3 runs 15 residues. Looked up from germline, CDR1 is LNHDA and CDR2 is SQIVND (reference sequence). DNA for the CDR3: TGTGCCAGTAAAGAGACAGGGGGACAGCTGGGTGGCTACACCTTC. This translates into CASKETGGQLGGYTF.

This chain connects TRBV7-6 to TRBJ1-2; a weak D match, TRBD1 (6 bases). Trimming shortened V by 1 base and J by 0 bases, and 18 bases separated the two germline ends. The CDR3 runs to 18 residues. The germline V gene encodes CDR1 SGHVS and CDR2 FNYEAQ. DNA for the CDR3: TGTGCCAGCAGCTTAGAGGGTCGGGGGGCCCAGGCTAACTATGGCTACACCTTC. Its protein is CASSLEGRGAQANYGYTF.

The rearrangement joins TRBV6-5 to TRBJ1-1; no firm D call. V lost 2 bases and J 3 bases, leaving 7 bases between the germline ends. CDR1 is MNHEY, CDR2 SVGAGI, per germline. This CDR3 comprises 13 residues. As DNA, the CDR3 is TGTGCCAGCAGTTACGGACGGTACACTGAAGCTTTCTTT. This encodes CASSYGRYTEAFF.

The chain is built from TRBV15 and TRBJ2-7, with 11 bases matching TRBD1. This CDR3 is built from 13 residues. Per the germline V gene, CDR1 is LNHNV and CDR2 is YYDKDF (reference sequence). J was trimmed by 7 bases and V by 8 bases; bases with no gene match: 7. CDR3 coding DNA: TGTGCCACCGGACAGGGGGCATCGGGGGAGCAGTACTTC. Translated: CATGQGASGEQYF.

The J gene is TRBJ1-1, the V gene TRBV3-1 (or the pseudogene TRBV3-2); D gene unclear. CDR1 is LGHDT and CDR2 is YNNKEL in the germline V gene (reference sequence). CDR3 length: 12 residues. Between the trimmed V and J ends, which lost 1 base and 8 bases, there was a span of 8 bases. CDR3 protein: CASSQASGEAFF. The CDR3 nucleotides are TGTGCCAGCAGCCAAGCCAGCGGGGAAGCTTTCTTT.

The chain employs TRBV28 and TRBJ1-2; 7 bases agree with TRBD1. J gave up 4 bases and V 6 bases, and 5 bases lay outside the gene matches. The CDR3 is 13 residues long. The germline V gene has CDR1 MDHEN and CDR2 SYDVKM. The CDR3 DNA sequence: TGTGCCAGCAGCCTGGGACAGATCTATGGCTACACCTTC. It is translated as CASSLGQIYGYTF.

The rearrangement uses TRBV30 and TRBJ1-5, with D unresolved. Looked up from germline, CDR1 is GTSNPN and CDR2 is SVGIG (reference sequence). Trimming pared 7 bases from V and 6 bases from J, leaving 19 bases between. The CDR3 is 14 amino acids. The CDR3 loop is CASADNGDGQPQHF. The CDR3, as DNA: TGTGCCTCCGCTGACAACGGGGATGGTCAGCCCCAGCATTTT.